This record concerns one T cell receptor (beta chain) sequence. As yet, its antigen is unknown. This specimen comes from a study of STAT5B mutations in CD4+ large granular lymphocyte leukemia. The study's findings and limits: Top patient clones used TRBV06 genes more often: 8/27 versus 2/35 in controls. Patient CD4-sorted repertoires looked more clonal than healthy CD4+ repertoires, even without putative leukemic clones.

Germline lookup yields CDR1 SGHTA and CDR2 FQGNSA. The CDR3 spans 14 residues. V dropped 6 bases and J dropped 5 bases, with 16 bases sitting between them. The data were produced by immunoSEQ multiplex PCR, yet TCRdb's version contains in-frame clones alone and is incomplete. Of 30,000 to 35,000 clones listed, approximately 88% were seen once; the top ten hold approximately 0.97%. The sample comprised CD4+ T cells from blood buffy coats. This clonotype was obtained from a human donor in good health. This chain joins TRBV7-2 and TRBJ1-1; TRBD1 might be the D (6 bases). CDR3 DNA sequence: TGTGCCAGCAGTTCCACAGGGCCCATAACTGAAGCTTTCTTT. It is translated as CASSSTGPITEAFF.